The clone carrying this T cell receptor (beta chain) was picked up many times. In germline, CDR1 is SEHNR, CDR2 FQNEAQ (reference sequence). Between the trimmed V and J ends, which lost 0 bases and 8 bases, there was a span of 4 bases. The CDR3 is made up of 12 amino acids. The data derive from a study of neurological immune-mediated disorders. 5'RACE employing 10-nucleotide random UMIs yielded the cDNA. TCRdb processed the 5' RACE reads anew with MiXCR; each CDR3 protein has one entry. The data contain 55,000 or so distinct CDR3 sequences, about 4.2% of them seen just once; the ten biggest clones take up about 3%.

What was sequenced was PBMCs. The receptor was derived from a man in his forties or fifties with multiple sclerosis. The chain couples TRBV7-9 to TRBJ2-2; no firm D call. This CDR3 reads CASSLALGELFF. CDR3 DNA: TGTGCCAGCAGCTTAGCGCTGGGGGAGCTGTTTTTT.